The rows below give T cell receptor beta chains drawn from one sample of a study of blood T cell repertoires in COVID-19. Profiled with immunoSEQ multiplex PCR; TCRdb holds only in-frame clones, not every one. Here the sample spans about 160,000 clones, about 93% being singletons. What was sequenced was peripheral blood. These receptors originate from a woman between 50 and 59 years old with acute or convalescent COVID-19. Each CDR3 is given with its conserved first and last residue. A D gene is named only where the DNA matches it firmly. The size of a clone is reported for some rows only, either as once, few or many, or as a class for expanded clones.

v_call: TRBV18
d_call: .
clone_size: .
j_call: TRBJ2-7
cdr3_aa: CASSGAGLIEYYEQYF
cdr3_nt: TGTGCCAGCTCGGGGGCAGGACTTATCGAGTACTACGAGCAGTACTTC

v_call: TRBV11-2
d_call: .
clone_size: .
j_call: TRBJ1-2
cdr3_aa: CASTPSIHSEYGYTF
cdr3_nt: TGTGCCAGCACCCCGTCGATCCACTCCGAATATGGCTACACCTTC

v_call: TRBV7-3
d_call: TRBD1
clone_size: once
j_call: TRBJ2-3
cdr3_aa: CASSQGASTDTQYF
cdr3_nt: TGTGCCAGCAGCCAGGGGGCTAGCACAGATACGCAGTATTTT

v_call: TRBV2
d_call: .
clone_size: .
j_call: TRBJ2-3
cdr3_aa: CASRFRGSTDTQYF
cdr3_nt: TGTGCCAGCAGGTTCCGGGGGAGCACAGATACGCAGTATTTT

v_call: TRBV7-9
d_call: .
clone_size: few
j_call: TRBJ1-3
cdr3_aa: CASSLWERGNTIYF
cdr3_nt: TGTGCCAGCAGCTTATGGGAGCGCGGAAACACCATATATTTT

v_call: TRBV4-1
d_call: TRBD1
clone_size: .
j_call: TRBJ1-1
cdr3_aa: CASRTGTALNTEAFF
cdr3_nt: TGCGCCAGCAGAACCGGGACAGCCCTTAACACTGAAGCTTTCTTT

v_call: TRBV7-2
d_call: .
clone_size: .
j_call: TRBJ2-7
cdr3_aa: CASSPSNQQSSYEQYF
cdr3_nt: TGTGCCAGCAGCCCCTCAAACCAACAGAGCTCCTACGAGCAGTACTTC

v_call: TRBV7-3
d_call: .
clone_size: .
j_call: TRBJ1-1
cdr3_aa: CASSLAGENTEAFF
cdr3_nt: TGTGCCAGCAGCTTAGCTGGAGAGAACACTGAAGCTTTCTTT

v_call: TRBV7-2
d_call: .
clone_size: few
j_call: TRBJ1-2
cdr3_aa: CASSPGALKSGYTF
cdr3_nt: TGTGCCAGCAGCCCTGGGGCCCTGAAGAGCGGCTACACCTTC

v_call: TRBV5-4
d_call: TRBD1
clone_size: .
j_call: TRBJ2-3
cdr3_aa: CASSSSETGGIDTQYF
cdr3_nt: TGTGCCAGCAGTTCCTCGGAGACAGGGGGAATAGATACGCAGTATTTT

v_call: TRBV28
d_call: .
clone_size: .
j_call: TRBJ1-5
cdr3_aa: CASGGQPNQPQHF
cdr3_nt: TGTGCCAGCGGCGGACAGCCCAATCAGCCCCAGCATTTT

v_call: TRBV30
d_call: TRBD2
clone_size: once
j_call: TRBJ2-5
cdr3_aa: CAWSPPWASGGQETQYF
cdr3_nt: TGTGCCTGGAGTCCTCCCTGGGCTAGCGGGGGACAAGAGACCCAGTACTTC

v_call: TRBV7-2
d_call: TRBD2
clone_size: .
j_call: TRBJ2-1
cdr3_aa: CASSIKTLAGGYNEQFF
cdr3_nt: TGTGCCAGCAGCATCAAAACACTAGCGGGAGGATACAATGAGCAGTTCTTC

v_call: TRBV27
d_call: .
clone_size: .
j_call: TRBJ2-7
cdr3_aa: CASRPRTRQENYEQYF
cdr3_nt: TGTGCCAGCAGACCCCGGACTCGACAGGAAAACTACGAGCAGTACTTC

v_call: TRBV25-1
d_call: .
clone_size: .
j_call: TRBJ1-1
cdr3_aa: CASSNNTDMNTEAFF
cdr3_nt: TGTGCCAGCAGTAATAACACAGACATGAACACTGAAGCTTTCTTT

v_call: TRBV3-1/TRBV3-2
d_call: .
clone_size: once
j_call: TRBJ2-2
cdr3_aa: CASSPWSVSNTGELFF
cdr3_nt: TGTGCCAGCAGCCCTTGGTCAGTTTCGAACACCGGGGAGCTGTTTTTT

v_call: TRBV12-5
d_call: .
clone_size: .
j_call: TRBJ1-2
cdr3_aa: CASPLSGYTF
cdr3_nt: TGTGCTAGTCCCCTGTCGGGCTACACCTTC

v_call: TRBV19
d_call: .
clone_size: once
j_call: TRBJ1-2
cdr3_aa: CASQSFGVGGGYTF
cdr3_nt: TGTGCCAGTCAAAGCTTCGGGGTCGGAGGGGGCTACACCTTC

v_call: TRBV6-6
d_call: TRBD1
clone_size: .
j_call: TRBJ2-7
cdr3_aa: CASSTRDRFSYEQYF
cdr3_nt: TGTGCCAGCAGCACTCGGGACAGATTCTCCTACGAGCAGTACTTC

v_call: TRBV7-3
d_call: .
clone_size: .
j_call: TRBJ1-1
cdr3_aa: CASSLQGTTEAFF
cdr3_nt: TGTGCCAGCAGCTTACAGGGGACCACTGAAGCTTTCTTT

v_call: TRBV11-3
d_call: .
clone_size: .
j_call: TRBJ2-7
cdr3_aa: CASSLGRDQEQYF
cdr3_nt: TGTGCCAGCAGCCTTGGCCGGGATCAAGAGCAGTACTTC

v_call: TRBV10-1
d_call: .
clone_size: .
j_call: TRBJ2-1
cdr3_aa: CASSELVVDNEQFF
cdr3_nt: TGCGCCAGCAGTGAATTAGTTGTGGACAATGAGCAGTTCTTC

v_call: TRBV15
d_call: .
clone_size: .
j_call: TRBJ2-3
cdr3_aa: CATSGPTKDLAADTQYF
cdr3_nt: TGTGCCACCAGCGGTCCCACAAAGGACCTAGCCGCAGATACGCAGTATTTT

v_call: TRBV9
d_call: .
clone_size: .
j_call: TRBJ1-2
cdr3_aa: CASSVSGSPNYGYTF
cdr3_nt: TGTGCCAGCAGCGTTTCAGGGTCCCCTAACTATGGCTACACCTTC

v_call: TRBV5-4
d_call: .
clone_size: .
j_call: TRBJ1-2
cdr3_aa: CASSLGTGISYGYTF
cdr3_nt: TGTGCCAGCAGCTTGGGTACGGGGATTAGCTATGGCTACACCTTC

v_call: TRBV4-1
d_call: TRBD2
clone_size: .
j_call: TRBJ2-1
cdr3_aa: CASSPLVTSGMHGDSYNEQFF
cdr3_nt: TGCGCCAGCAGCCCATTGGTGACTAGCGGGATGCATGGAGATTCCTACAATGAGCAGTTCTTC

v_call: TRBV19
d_call: .
clone_size: once
j_call: TRBJ2-1
cdr3_aa: CASTTHPRGSIDGNEQFF
cdr3_nt: TGTGCCAGTACGACCCACCCGAGGGGGTCGATAGACGGGAATGAGCAGTTCTTC